The clone carrying this TCR beta chain has at least ten counts. TCRdb independently ran MiXCR on the reads; one entry per CDR3 protein. The table has over 450,000 distinct CDR3 sequences, around 11% seen once. This sample is part of a study of T cell repertoires in cytomegalovirus infection. Germline lookup yields CDR1 MDHEN and CDR2 SYDVKM. Between the trimmed V and J ends, which lost 2 bases and 4 bases, there was a span of 16 bases. The CDR3 is made up of 16 amino acids. The V gene is TRBV28, the J gene TRBJ2-3; D not resolved. The specimen sequenced was PBMCs. This TCR came from a human donor in good health (CMV status not recorded). Some clones in this sample may be carry-over from other donors' samples. The CDR3 DNA follows: TGTGCCAGCAGTTTAGTTGCCGCCGAGAGCGCAGATACGCAGTATTTT. Protein sequence: CASSLVAAESADTQYF.